Sequencing of this T cell receptor (beta chain) was carried out in a study of regulatory T cells in long-lasting Graves disease. This clonotype was counted at least ten times. Construction of TCR beta libraries relied on iRepertoire HTBI primers and on Arm-PCR targeting CDR3 regions. One entry per CDR3 protein results from TCRdb running MiXCR on the multiplex PCR reads. This sample has some 250,000 distinct CDR3 sequences, with approximately 18% found just once. Trimming shortened V by 4 bases and J by 1 base, and 7 bases separated the two germline ends. CDR1 MNHGY and CDR2 SVAAGI come from the germline V gene. The CDR3 covers 14 residues. Time point indicated: newly diagnosed GD, antithyroid drugs for less than 3 months. Following extraction of RNA from PBMCs, that RNA was used to make the TCR library. Roughly 9 milliliters of peripheral blood were taken and placed in EDTA tubes. These same data were also listed under a study on T cells in Graves' hyperthyroidism and ophthalmopathy.

This chain uses TRBV6-9 with TRBJ2-2, with D uncertain. Here the sequenced sample was peripheral blood mononuclear cells (PBMCs), taken at new diagnosis, from a patient treated with antithyroid drugs. The receptor was derived from a woman under 40 with Graves disease. The CDR3 DNA follows: TGTGCCAGCAGTTTGGAAAGGAACACCGGGGAGCTGTTTTTT. Translating it yields CASSLERNTGELFF.